This TCR beta chain was captured by sequencing in a study of OX40 agonist ivuxolimab in advanced cancers. Study-wide results and caveats: Relative to CD4+, CD8+ T cells held more expanded clones on average. There was clonal expansion of CD4+ and CD8+ blood T cells by week 6 at 0.1 to 3.0 mg/kg.

Only in-frame clones appear in the TCRdb table, and some are missing; sequencing was by immunoSEQ multiplex PCR. The sample records 45,000 to 55,000 clones, 94% being singletons. Per germline, CDR1 SEHNR and CDR2 FQNEAQ (reference sequence). V was shortened by 4 bases and J by 4 bases, with 16 bases between the two germline ends. The CDR3 runs 16 residues. With respect to this clone: What it recognizes is unknown.

This sample comprised CD4+ or CD8+ T cells sorted from blood, obtained in a trial of the OX40 agonist ivuxolimab. V is TRBV7-9 and J is TRBJ2-2; D may correspond to TRBD1 or TRBD2 (5 bases each). The clonotype comes from an adult with an advanced solid tumor such as melanoma, head and neck, liver or kidney cancer. The CDR3 here is CASSSIPGTSTGELFF. CDR3 DNA: TGTGCCAGCAGCTCCATTCCCGGGACCTCCACCGGGGAGCTGTTTTTT.